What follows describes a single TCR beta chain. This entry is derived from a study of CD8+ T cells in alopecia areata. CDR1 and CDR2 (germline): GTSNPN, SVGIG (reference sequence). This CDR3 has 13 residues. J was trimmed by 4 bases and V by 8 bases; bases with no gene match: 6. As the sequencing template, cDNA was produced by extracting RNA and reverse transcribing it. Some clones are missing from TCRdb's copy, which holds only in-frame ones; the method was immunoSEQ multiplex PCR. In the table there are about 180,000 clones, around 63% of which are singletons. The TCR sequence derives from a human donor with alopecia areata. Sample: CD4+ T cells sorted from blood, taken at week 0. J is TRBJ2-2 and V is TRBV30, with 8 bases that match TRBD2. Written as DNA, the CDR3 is TGTGCCCAGCGGGGGCGGGTCACCGGGGAGCTGTTTTTT. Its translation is CAQRGRVTGELFF.